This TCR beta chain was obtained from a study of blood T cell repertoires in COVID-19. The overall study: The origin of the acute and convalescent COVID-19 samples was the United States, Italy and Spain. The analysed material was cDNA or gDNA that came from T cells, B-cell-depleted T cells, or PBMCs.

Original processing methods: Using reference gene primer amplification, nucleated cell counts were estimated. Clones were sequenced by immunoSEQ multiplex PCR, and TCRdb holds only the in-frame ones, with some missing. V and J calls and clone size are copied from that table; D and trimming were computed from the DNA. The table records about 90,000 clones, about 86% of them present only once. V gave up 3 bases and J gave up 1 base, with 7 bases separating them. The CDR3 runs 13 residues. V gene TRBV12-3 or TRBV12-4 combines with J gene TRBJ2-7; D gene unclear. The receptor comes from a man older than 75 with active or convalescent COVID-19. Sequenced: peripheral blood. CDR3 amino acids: CASSFAQSYEQYF. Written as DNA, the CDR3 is TGTGCCAGCAGTTTCGCACAGTCCTACGAGCAGTACTTC.